One sample yielded the 14 T cell receptor beta chains listed below, sequenced in a study of PD-1 blockade in classical Hodgkin lymphoma. With no exception, relapse followed autologous stem cell transplantation in all patients, and brentuximab vedotin exposure varied. Profiling relied on immunoSEQ multiplex PCR, and the TCRdb table lists in-frame clones only, not all of them. This sample has 25,000 to 35,000 clones, with less than 80% found just once. The source was peripheral blood mononuclear cells (PBMCs), collected before the second cycle of nivolumab. The receptors originated from a human donor with classical Hodgkin lymphoma.

The sample holds a few counts of this clone. CDR3 protein: CASSEVNRAYEQYF. The CDR3 DNA is TGTGCCAGCAGTGAAGTTAACAGAGCCTACGAGCAGTACTTC. This sequence joins TRBV6-1 and TRBJ2-7; no reliable D call. Germline V gives CDR1 MNHNS, CDR2 SASEGT. The CDR3 is 14 amino acids. The germline V and J ends were trimmed by 1 base and 2 bases, with 9 bases remaining between them.

The V gene is TRBV6-1, the J gene TRBJ2-3; 12 nucleotides line up with TRBD2. Losses at the gene ends were 5 bases for V and 5 bases for J; bases not matched to a gene: 5. CDR3 length: 15 residues. Germline V gives CDR1 MNHNS, CDR2 SASEGT. The CDR3 region is CASSSLAGGIDTQYF. The CDR3 nucleotides are TGTGCCAGCAGTTCCCTAGCGGGGGGGATAGATACGCAGTATTTT.

The chain recombines TRBV6-1 with TRBJ2-5, with D possibly TRBD2 on 5 matching bases. Germline loops: CDR1 MNHNS, CDR2 SASEGT. The CDR3 totals 14 residues. The V end was cut by 4 bases, the J end by 1 base, with 10 bases between. The CDR3 nucleotides read TGTGCCAGCAGTGGGCACGGGATCCAAGAGACCCAGTACTTC. Translating it yields CASSGHGIQETQYF.

The rearrangement joins TRBV7-9 to TRBJ1-4, with D possibly TRBD1 on 6 matching bases. The CDR3 is 14 amino acids. V was pared by 5 bases and J by 6 bases, with 13 bases between. Germline CDR1 and CDR2: SEHNR and FQNEAQ (reference sequence). The CDR3 DNA sequence: TGTGCCAGCAGCCCCGGGGGCTTAGATGAAAAACTGTTTTTT. Its protein is CASSPGGLDEKLFF.

The chain recombines TRBV19 with TRBJ2-1, with D perhaps TRBD1 (5 bases). The germline CDR1 and CDR2 sequences are LNHDA and SQIVND (reference sequence). The CDR3 is 14 residues long. V shed 1 base and J shed 2 bases, with 6 bases lying between them. The CDR3 nucleotides are TGTGCCAGTAGTATAGGGACACCCTACAATGAGCAGTTCTTC. This codes for CASSIGTPYNEQFF.

V is TRBV27 and J is TRBJ2-4, with 12 nucleotides matching TRBD1. The germline V gene has CDR1 MNHEY and CDR2 SMNVEV (reference sequence). The CDR3 consists of 16 residues. V gave up 4 bases and J gave up 8 bases; unmatched junction bases: 9. CDR3 bases: TGTGCCAGCAGTTACCGGGACAGGGGGCCGGGGTACATTCAGTACTTC. Protein sequence: CASSYRDRGPGYIQYF.

This clone was observed a handful of times. V gene TRBV7-6 combines with J gene TRBJ2-7; D could derive from TRBD1 or TRBD2 (5 bases each). The CDR3 is 14 residues long. V dropped 1 base and J dropped 7 bases, with 14 bases sitting between them. Germline V CDR1 and CDR2: SGHVS, FNYEAQ. The CDR3, as DNA: TGTGCCAGCAGCTTAGGTCTATCCTGGGGGGAGCAGTACTTC. Amino acids: CASSLGLSWGEQYF.

V usage is TRBV10-3 and J usage is TRBJ2-1; tentative D call: TRBD2 (6 bases). The CDR3 runs to 13 residues. Looked up from germline, CDR1 is ENHRY and CDR2 is SYGVKD. Trimming pared 7 bases from V and 6 bases from J, leaving 13 bases between. The CDR3 DNA is TGTGCCATCACGGGGGATTTAGTCAATGAGCAGTTCTTC. Translated: CAITGDLVNEQFF.

This clone qualifies as medium-sized. This chain joins TRBV5-6 and TRBJ2-7, with D unresolved. The V gene's germline CDR1 is SGHDT and CDR2 YYEEEE. Between the trimmed V and J ends, which lost 1 base and 4 bases, there was a span of 3 bases. The CDR3 has 11 residues. The CDR3 DNA follows: TGTGCCAGCAGCTTGCAGTACGAGCAGTACTTC. It codes for CASSLQYEQYF.

This chain connects TRBV7-8 to TRBJ2-2, with TRBD1 matching over 9 bases. V lost 11 bases, J lost 1 base, and 5 bases stayed unmatched. The germline V gene encodes CDR1 SGHVS and CDR2 FQNEAQ. The CDR3 covers 14 residues. In DNA, the CDR3 is TGTGCCGGCGGACAGGGGAGGAACACCGGGGAGCTGTTTTTT. Amino acids: CAGGQGRNTGELFF.

The chain recombines TRBV29-1 with TRBJ2-7, with D tentatively TRBD1 (5 bases). The CDR3 covers 15 residues. Germline lookup yields CDR1 SQVTM and CDR2 ANQGSEA. The V end lost 0 bases, the J end lost 2 bases, and 14 bases lay between the germline ends. The CDR3 DNA reads as TGCAGCGTTGAAGATCAAGCCAGGGATCCCTACGAGCAGTACTTC. Encoded protein: CSVEDQARDPYEQYF.

The chain is built from TRBV7-9 and TRBJ1-2, with 9 bases identical to TRBD1. V was clipped by 11 bases and J by 0 bases; unmatched bases: 7. The CDR3 runs 14 residues. Germline values: CDR1 SEHNR, CDR2 FQNEAQ (reference sequence). Here the CDR3 DNA reads TGTGCCTGTTTGGGGACAGGGCCTAACTATGGCTACACCTTC. It is translated as CACLGTGPNYGYTF.

The chain recombines TRBV6-5 with TRBJ2-7; 8 bases are a match to TRBD1. Germline CDR1 reads MNHEY; CDR2 reads SVGAGI. The V gene end was trimmed by 7 bases and the J gene end by 6 bases; junction bases not matched to a gene: 14. There are 15 residues in the CDR3. CDR3 coding DNA: TGTGCCAGCACCTCCCTGGGGCCAGGGGGCTTCGAGCAGTACTTC. It encodes CASTSLGPGGFEQYF.

The chain joins TRBV2 to TRBJ2-1; the D is unclear. CDR1 is SNHLY, CDR2 FYNNEI, per germline. CDR3 length: 14 amino acids. Trimming left V 9 bases short and J 3 bases short, with 15 bases between. The CDR3 spells CARLEYPLYNEQFF. For the CDR3, the DNA is TGTGCCAGACTTGAATACCCCCTCTACAATGAGCAGTTCTTC.